This T cell receptor (beta chain) came from a study of cytomegalovirus exposure and HLA in healthy donors. Notes on the study in general: Association of a missense DCLRE1C variant with TCR beta V- and J-gene trimming was reported in a later analysis.

The PCR employed 60 Vbeta primers together with 13 Jbeta primers. The repertoire was sequenced with immunoSEQ multiplex PCR; TCRdb's copy has only in-frame clones and lacks some. The sample carries about 140,000 clones, about 79% recorded once. On this clone itself: The antigen is unknown.

The germline gives CDR1 LNHDA, CDR2 SQIVND (reference sequence). The CDR3 is made up of 14 amino acids. Deletions cut 4 bases from V and 2 bases from J, with 11 bases between. The sample consisted of PBMCs. This TCR was sampled from a male donor in good health and CMV-seronegative. The chain carries TRBV19 and TRBJ1-1, with D perhaps TRBD1 (5 bases). The CDR3 region has the DNA TGTGCCAGTAGTACTACAGGAACTAACACTGAAGCTTTCTTT. This codes for CASSTTGTNTEAFF.